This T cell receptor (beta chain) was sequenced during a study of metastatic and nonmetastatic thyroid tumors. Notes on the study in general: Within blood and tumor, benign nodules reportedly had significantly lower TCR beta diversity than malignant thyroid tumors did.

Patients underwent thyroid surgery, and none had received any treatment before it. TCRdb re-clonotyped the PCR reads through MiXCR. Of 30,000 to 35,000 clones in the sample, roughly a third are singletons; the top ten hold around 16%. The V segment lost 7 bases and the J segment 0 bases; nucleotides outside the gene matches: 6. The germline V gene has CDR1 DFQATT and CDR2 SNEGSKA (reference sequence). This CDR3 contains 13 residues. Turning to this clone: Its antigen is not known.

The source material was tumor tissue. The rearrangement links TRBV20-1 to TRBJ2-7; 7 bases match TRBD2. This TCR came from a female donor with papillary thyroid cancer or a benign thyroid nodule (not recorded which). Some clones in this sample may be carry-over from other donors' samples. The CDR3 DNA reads TGCAGTGAAGACGGGGGGAGCTCCTACGAGCAGTACTTC. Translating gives CSEDGGSSYEQYF.